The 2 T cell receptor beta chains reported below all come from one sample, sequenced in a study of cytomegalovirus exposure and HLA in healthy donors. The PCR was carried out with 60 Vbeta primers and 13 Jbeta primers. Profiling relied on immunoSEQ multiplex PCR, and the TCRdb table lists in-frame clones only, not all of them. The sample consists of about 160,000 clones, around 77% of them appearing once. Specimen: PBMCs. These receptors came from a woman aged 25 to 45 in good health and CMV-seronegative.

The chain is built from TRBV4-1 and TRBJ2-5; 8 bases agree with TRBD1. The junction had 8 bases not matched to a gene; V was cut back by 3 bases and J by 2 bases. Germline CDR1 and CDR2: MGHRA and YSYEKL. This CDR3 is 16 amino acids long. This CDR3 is CASSQGQGAYQETQYF. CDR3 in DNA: TGCGCCAGCAGCCAGGGGCAGGGGGCATATCAAGAGACCCAGTACTTC.

The CDR3 DNA is TGCGCCAGCAGCTTGGTGGGGGCGAGTTCAGATACGCAGTATTTT. Translated, it gives CASSLVGASSDTQYF. J is TRBJ2-3 and V is TRBV5-1; TRBD1 is a possible D gene (6 bases). Trimming stripped 0 bases from V and 4 bases from J, with 12 bases between. This CDR3 contains 15 residues. The germline V gene encodes CDR1 SGHRS and CDR2 YFSETQ. Combining the CDR3 with reference TRBV5-1 and TRBJ2-3 gives the whole variable domain KAGVTQTPRYLIKTRGQQVTLSCSPISGHRSVSWYQQTPGQGLQFLFEYFSETQRNKGNFPGRFSGRQFSNSRSEMNVSTLELGDSALYLCASSLVGASSDTQYFGPGTRLTVL.